A single sample gave rise to the 26 T cell receptor beta chains below, sequenced in a study of OX40 agonist ivuxolimab in advanced cancers. Clones were sequenced by immunoSEQ multiplex PCR, and TCRdb holds only the in-frame ones, with some missing. The table records approximately 100,000 clones, about nine tenths of them present only once. Sample: CD4+ or CD8+ T cells sorted from blood, taken in a trial of the OX40 agonist ivuxolimab. Receptor source: an adult with an advanced solid tumor such as melanoma, head and neck, liver or kidney cancer.

This chain uses TRBV5-1 with TRBJ1-4, with D hard to call. CDR3 length: 14 residues. The germline V gene has CDR1 SGHRS and CDR2 YFSETQ. Trimming left V 1 base short and J 7 bases short, with 11 bases between. CDR3 in amino acids: CASSLYPGSEKLFF. CDR3 nucleotides: TGCGCCAGCAGCTTGTATCCGGGGAGTGAAAAACTGTTTTTT.

The V and J genes are TRBV28 and TRBJ2-3; 10 bases line up with TRBD2. Germline V gene data show CDR1 as MDHEN and CDR2 as SYDVKM. The V and J ends lost 7 bases and 8 bases, in that order; junction bases with no gene match: 12. CDR3 length equals 15 residues. The CDR3 spells CASIKSGRAVSTQYF. In DNA, the CDR3 is TGTGCCAGCATAAAAAGCGGGAGGGCCGTTAGTACGCAGTATTTT.

The chain joins TRBV6-5 to TRBJ2-7; weak D call: TRBD1 (7 bases). This CDR3 has 15 amino acids. V was clipped by 4 bases and J by 2 bases, with 15 bases between them. Germline assignment: CDR1 MNHEY and CDR2 SVGAGI. The CDR3 here is CASSFSAGGTYEQYF. CDR3 nucleotide sequence: TGTGCCAGCAGTTTTTCCGCAGGGGGGACCTACGAGCAGTACTTC.

This chain links TRBV29-1 with TRBJ2-3; 12 nucleotides line up with TRBD2. The junction had 16 bases not matched to a gene; V was cut back by 3 bases and J by 9 bases. Germline V CDR1 and CDR2: SQVTM, ANQGSEA. The CDR3 contains 17 residues. The DNA of the CDR3 is TGCAGCGTTGAGGGTCAGGGACAGACTAGCGGGAGAGGCACGCAGTATTTT. Its protein product is CSVEGQGQTSGRGTQYF.

V is TRBV15 and J is TRBJ2-7; 8 bases map to TRBD2. After removal of 1 base from V and 2 bases from J, the junction contained 7 bases not matched to a gene. This CDR3 contains 16 residues. The germline CDR1 and CDR2 sequences are LNHNV and YYDKDF (reference sequence). The CDR3 DNA reads TGTGCCACCAGCAGAGGGGGACTTAGCGGGACCTACGAGCAGTACTTC. Amino acid sequence: CATSRGGLSGTYEQYF. The variable domain in full, with the rest retrieved from reference TRBV15 and TRBJ2-7, is DAMVIQNPRYQVTQFGKPVTLSCSQTLNHNVMYWYQQKSSQAPKLLFHYYDKDFNNEADTPDNFQSRRPNTSFCFLDIRSPGLGDTAMYLCATSRGGLSGTYEQYFGPGTRLTVT.

This chain joins TRBV21-1 and TRBJ2-2; the D call of TRBD1 is as the table states it, not checked on the DNA. TRBV21-1 is shown as a pseudogene. CDR3 length equals 18 residues. CDR3 nucleotides: TGTGCCAGCAGCAAAGGAGCGGGACAGGGTAAAAGAACCGGGGAGCTGTTTTTT. Its translation is CASSKGAGQGKRTGELFF.

This rearrangement joins TRBV11-2 to TRBJ2-7, with D possibly being TRBD1 or TRBD2 (6 bases each). Between the trimmed V and J ends, which lost 0 bases and 6 bases, there was a span of 9 bases. The CDR3 length is 13 residues. Per the germline V gene, CDR1 is SGHAT and CDR2 is FQNNGV. The CDR3 loop reads CASSLEWGAEQYF. The CDR3 DNA reads as TGTGCCAGCAGCTTAGAATGGGGGGCCGAGCAGTACTTC. The variable domain in full, completed from reference TRBV11-2 and TRBJ2-7, reads EAGVAQSPRYKIIEKRQSVAFWCNPISGHATLYWYQQILGQGPKLLIQFQNNGVVDDSQLPKDRFSAERLKGVDSTLKIQPAKLEDSAVYLCASSLEWGAEQYFGPGTRLTVT.

The chain has TRBV11-2 and TRBJ2-1; 11 nucleotides align to TRBD1. V lost 3 bases to trimming and J lost 4 bases; unmatched junction nucleotides: 11. CDR1 and CDR2 (germline): SGHAT, FQNNGV. The CDR3 contains 18 residues. The CDR3: CASSFSDQGTGGYNEQFF. Written as DNA, the CDR3 is TGTGCCAGCAGCTTTAGCGATCAAGGGACAGGGGGGTACAATGAGCAGTTCTTC.

The chain carries TRBV10-3 and TRBJ2-7; the match to TRBD2 covers 9 bases. From germline, CDR1 is ENHRY and CDR2 SYGVKD. V trimming: 5 bases; J trimming: 4 bases; junction bases outside the gene matches: 6. This CDR3 region has 14 residues. In DNA, the CDR3 is TGTGCCATCAGTCCCAGCGGGAGGTTTTACGAGCAGTACTTC. Translating it yields CAISPSGRFYEQYF.

The rearrangement uses TRBV19 and TRBJ2-3; D is unclear. The CDR3 is 13 amino acids. The germline V gene encodes CDR1 LNHDA and CDR2 SQIVND (reference sequence). With 4 bases removed from V and 0 bases from J, the gap between germline ends came to 5 bases. CDR3 nucleotide sequence: TGTGCCAGTAGTAGGATAAGCACAGATACGCAGTATTTT. Its protein is CASSRISTDTQYF.

The rearrangement joins TRBV7-8 to TRBJ2-7; TRBD2 matches 8 bases. Germline V lookup: CDR1 SGHVS, CDR2 FQNEAQ. The CDR3 is made up of 15 amino acids. V shed 2 bases and J 0 bases; nucleotides not matched to a gene: 3. The CDR3 spells CASSLKRESSYEQYF. CDR3 in DNA: TGTGCCAGCAGCTTAAAGCGGGAGAGCTCCTACGAGCAGTACTTC.

The genes are TRBV4-3 and TRBJ2-1; 13 bases are a match to TRBD2. Trimming removed 4 bases from V and 0 bases from J; junction bases left unmatched: 12. CDR1 LGHNA and CDR2 YSLEER come from the germline V gene. The CDR3 consists of 20 residues. CDR3 protein: CASSRYAGTSGISSYNEQFF. The CDR3 bases are TGCGCCAGCAGCCGATACGCCGGGACTAGCGGGATCAGCTCCTACAATGAGCAGTTCTTC.

The chain recombines TRBV19 with TRBJ2-2; 9 bases align to TRBD1. The CDR3 length is 17 residues. V lost 2 bases, J lost 4 bases, and 8 bases stayed unmatched. Germline V CDR1 and CDR2: LNHDA, SQIVND (reference sequence). The CDR3 DNA follows: TGTGCCAGTAGTATAAAAGGGGGGACAGGGCCCACCGGGGAGCTGTTTTTT. Its translation is CASSIKGGTGPTGELFF.

V is TRBV7-2 and J is TRBJ1-2, with 7 bases fitting TRBD1. This CDR3 has 15 amino acids. The ends lost 3 bases at V and 4 bases at J; junction bases unmatched: 8. Germline V gives CDR1 SGHTA, CDR2 FQGNSA. The chain's CDR3 is CASSLVRDSSYGYTF. In DNA form, the CDR3 reads TGTGCCAGCAGCTTGGTCCGGGACAGCTCCTATGGCTACACCTTC.

The chain has TRBV30 and TRBJ1-5, with 8 bases fitting TRBD1. The length of the CDR3 is 16 residues. Germline-derived CDR1 and CDR2 are GTSNPN and SVGIG (reference sequence). V shed 3 bases, J shed 7 bases, and the junction held 14 bases outside the gene matches. The CDR3 region is CAWSPDRVPLIQPQHF. As DNA, the CDR3 is TGTGCCTGGAGCCCGGACAGGGTCCCGCTCATCCAGCCCCAGCATTTT.

The chain joins TRBV28 to TRBJ2-7, with D tentatively TRBD2 (6 bases). V lost 1 base, J lost 5 bases, and 12 bases lay in between. The CDR3 extends over 14 amino acids. The V gene's germline CDR1 is MDHEN and CDR2 SYDVKM. DNA for the CDR3: TGTGCCAGCAGTTTATTGCGGGGTTCGGACGAGCAGTACTTC. Its protein is CASSLLRGSDEQYF.

The V call is TRBV28, the J call TRBJ2-1; 7 bases are shared with TRBD2. This CDR3 has 15 amino acids. V lost 5 bases to trimming and J lost 0 bases; unmatched junction nucleotides: 4. The germline V gene encodes CDR1 MDHEN and CDR2 SYDVKM. The CDR3 is CASSKAGSSYNEQFF. The CDR3 DNA follows: TGTGCCAGCAGTAAAGCGGGAAGCTCCTACAATGAGCAGTTCTTC.

V gene TRBV2 combines with J gene TRBJ1-2; D might be TRBD1 (6 bases). V was shortened by 2 bases and J by 0 bases, with 10 bases between the two germline ends. CDR3 length: 15 residues. Germline loops: CDR1 SNHLY, CDR2 FYNNEI. As DNA, the CDR3 is TGTGCCAGCAGTGAACGGACAGCAGCTAACTATGGCTACACCTTC. Encoded protein: CASSERTAANYGYTF.

This chain links TRBV5-6 with TRBJ2-5; 9 bases line up with TRBD1. Germline V CDR1 and CDR2: SGHDT, YYEEEE. V lost 2 bases, J lost 2 bases, and 4 bases stayed unmatched. This CDR3 is 15 amino acids long. The CDR3, as DNA: TGTGCCAGCAGCTTACAGGGGGCAGTACAAGAGACCCAGTACTTC. As protein: CASSLQGAVQETQYF.

The chain joins TRBV7-9 to TRBJ1-1; the D is unclear. Germline assignment: CDR1 SEHNR and CDR2 FQNEAQ (reference sequence). The V end lost 5 bases, the J end lost 1 base, and 8 bases lay between the germline ends. The CDR3 sequence is 13 residues long. The CDR3 sequence is CASSLNTNTEAFF. The CDR3 nucleotides are TGTGCCAGCAGCCTCAACACGAACACTGAAGCTTTCTTT.

The chain uses TRBV25-1 and TRBJ1-4; D ambiguous. Deletions cut 5 bases from V and 0 bases from J, with 13 bases between. Germline loops: CDR1 MGHDK, CDR2 SYGVNS. CDR3 length equals 16 residues. The CDR3 loop reads CASSNSQRSTNEKLFF. The CDR3 DNA sequence: TGTGCCAGCAGTAACTCTCAGCGGTCAACTAATGAAAAACTGTTTTTT.

The chain recombines TRBV28 with TRBJ1-5; D unresolved. Germline loops: CDR1 MDHEN, CDR2 SYDVKM. The length of the CDR3 is 12 residues. The V gene lost 5 bases and the J gene lost 12 bases, with 14 bases spanning the gap. The CDR3 region has the DNA TGTGCCAGCAGTACCCTGGTTGAGGTCCAGCATTTT. As protein: CASSTLVEVQHF.

The gene calls are TRBV18 and TRBJ2-2; D tentatively reads TRBD1 or TRBD2 (5 bases each). Deletions cut 2 bases from V and 4 bases from J, with 8 bases between. The CDR3 totals 14 residues. Germline CDR1 reads KGHSH; CDR2 reads LQKENI. CDR3 amino acids: CASSPGTGTGELFF. The CDR3 bases are TGTGCCAGCTCACCAGGGACCGGCACCGGGGAGCTGTTTTTT.

The chain joins TRBV7-9 to TRBJ1-4; perhaps TRBD1 as D (5 bases). Between the trimmed V and J ends, which lost 2 bases and 3 bases, there was a span of 13 bases. From germline, CDR1 is SEHNR and CDR2 FQNEAQ (reference sequence). The CDR3 is made up of 16 amino acids. This chain's CDR3 is CASSLYRQRANEKLFF. DNA for the CDR3: TGTGCCAGCAGCTTATACAGGCAGCGGGCTAATGAAAAACTGTTTTTT.

The V call is TRBV7-6, the J call TRBJ2-1, with 10 positions matching TRBD1. This CDR3 is built from 15 residues. Per the germline V gene, CDR1 is SGHVS and CDR2 is FNYEAQ. J gave up 8 bases and V 5 bases, and 9 bases lay outside the gene matches. CDR3 amino acids: CASSTRDRGIDEQFF. The CDR3 nucleotides are TGTGCCAGCAGCACGAGGGACAGGGGTATCGATGAGCAGTTCTTC.

J is TRBJ2-3 and V is TRBV18; perhaps TRBD1 as D (5 bases). Per germline, CDR1 KGHSH and CDR2 LQKENI. V dropped 2 bases and J dropped 11 bases, with 11 bases sitting between them. This CDR3 has 12 amino acids. The CDR3 region has the DNA TGTGCCAGCTCACCATCGGAAGACAGGCAGTATTTT. Encoded protein: CASSPSEDRQYF.